A selection of T cell receptor beta chains follows, all from one sample in a study of blood T cell repertoires in COVID-19. Assay used: immunoSEQ multiplex PCR; TCRdb lists only in-frame clones, some missing. In the table there are 93,000 or so clones, approximately 84% of which are singletons. Sequences were obtained from peripheral blood. These receptor sequences come from a human donor in a cohort sampled during active COVID-19. The CDR3 runs from the conserved cysteine through the conserved F or W. A D gene is named only where the DNA matches it firmly. Where a row states a size, it is once, few, many or the class of an expanded clone; other rows omit it.

d_call j_call clone_size v_call cdr3_aa cdr3_nt
TRBD1 TRBJ2-2 NA TRBV25-1 CASRRDSYTGELFF TGTGCCAGCAGACGGGACAGCTACACCGGGGAGCTGTTTTTT
NA TRBJ2-1 NA TRBV28 CASSSFHERNSYNEQFF TGTGCCAGCAGTTCCTTTCACGAGAGGAACTCCTACAATGAGCAGTTCTTC
TRBD1 TRBJ1-2 NA TRBV29-1 CSVEPGGGYGYTF TGCAGCGTTGAACCAGGGGGTGGGTATGGCTACACCTTC
NA TRBJ2-5 NA TRBV19 CASSTYRAETQYF TGTGCCAGTAGTACTTACAGGGCAGAGACCCAGTACTTC
NA TRBJ1-5 NA TRBV30 CAWSEGAGGGNQPQHF TGTGCCTGGAGCGAAGGGGCCGGGGGTGGCAATCAGCCCCAGCATTTT
NA TRBJ1-2 NA TRBV28 CASKGDSGYGYTF TGTGCCAGCAAAGGGGATTCGGGCTATGGCTACACCTTC
TRBD2 TRBJ2-5 NA TRBV7-9 CASSTSMDQRGARETQYF TGTGCCAGCAGCACCAGCATGGATCAGCGGGGGGCGCGGGAGACCCAGTACTTC
NA TRBJ1-6 NA TRBV5-1 CASSWARQPSTNSPLHF TGCGCCAGCAGCTGGGCCCGGCAGCCCTCCACTAATTCACCCCTCCACTTT
NA TRBJ1-3 NA TRBV6-5 CASTNFPGNTIYF TGTGCCAGCACAAATTTTCCTGGAAACACCATATATTTT
NA TRBJ2-3 few TRBV12-3/TRBV12-4 CASSGRGTDTQYF TGTGCCAGCAGCGGGAGAGGCACAGATACGCAGTATTTT
NA TRBJ1-2 NA TRBV15 CATSRDQASFLGEGDYGYTF TGTGCCACCAGCAGAGATCAGGCCTCTTTCCTGGGGGAGGGAGACTATGGCTACACCTTC
NA TRBJ1-2 NA TRBV6-4 CASRPTEWGGYTF TGTGCCAGCAGACCGACAGAATGGGGTGGCTACACCTTC
NA TRBJ2-1 NA TRBV28 CASSPKASVYNEQFF TGTGCCAGCAGTCCCAAAGCTAGCGTCTACAATGAGCAGTTCTTC
TRBD2 TRBJ2-5 NA TRBV19 CASSIGGGLETQYF TGTGCCAGTAGTATAGGGGGGGGGTTAGAGACCCAGTACTTC
NA TRBJ2-3 NA TRBV12-3/TRBV12-4 CASSPTQDTQYF TGTGCCAGCAGTCCGACACAAGATACGCAGTATTTT
TRBD2 TRBJ2-5 few TRBV6-6 CASSWPGLAGQAQYF TGTGCCAGCAGTTGGCCGGGACTAGCGGGACAGGCCCAGTACTTC
TRBD1 TRBJ1-2 NA TRBV14 CASSQTGQGANYGYTF TGTGCCAGCAGCCAAACCGGACAGGGAGCTAACTATGGCTACACCTTC
TRBD2 TRBJ2-5 NA TRBV15 CATRLAGGPTQYF TGTGCCACCAGACTAGCGGGGGGGCCGACCCAGTACTTC
TRBD2 TRBJ2-3 NA TRBV5-1 CASSLGIAGGTDTQYF TGCGCCAGCAGCTTGGGGATAGCGGGAGGCACAGATACGCAGTATTTT
TRBD1 TRBJ1-2 NA TRBV7-9 CASSSLTGPANYGYTF TGTGCCAGCAGCTCTCTGACAGGGCCAGCTAACTATGGCTACACCTTC
NA TRBJ2-7 NA TRBV28 CASSRGAGSYEQYF TGTGCCAGCAGTCGGGGGGCGGGATCCTACGAGCAGTACTTC
NA TRBJ2-3 NA TRBV6-5 CASSYTQWGDTQYF TGTGCCAGCAGTTACACCCAATGGGGCGATACGCAGTATTTT
NA TRBJ2-7 NA TRBV5-1 CASSRSGTHEQYF TGCGCCAGCAGCCGATCCGGGACTCACGAGCAGTACTTC
TRBD2 TRBJ2-1 NA TRBV7-2 CASSPAAGGVRSVNEQFF TGTGCCAGCAGCCCGGCAGCGGGAGGCGTTCGGTCAGTCAATGAGCAGTTCTTC
NA TRBJ1-2 once TRBV28 CASSFPRNPGGGYTF TGTGCCAGCAGTTTTCCCCGGAATCCGGGAGGAGGCTACACCTTC
NA TRBJ1-1 NA TRBV20-1 CSASGQDEAFF TGCAGTGCTAGCGGACAAGATGAAGCTTTCTTT
NA TRBJ1-2 NA TRBV6-1 CASSEVAGYDYGYTF TGTGCCAGCAGTGAAGTCGCAGGGTATGACTATGGCTACACCTTC
TRBD1 TRBJ2-7 NA TRBV11-2 CASSKTGELSSYEQYF TGTGCCAGCAGCAAGACAGGGGAATTAAGTTCCTACGAGCAGTACTTC
TRBD1 TRBJ1-2 NA TRBV3-1/TRBV3-2 CASSQVGRGLYVGYTF TGTGCCAGCAGCCAGGTGGGCAGGGGGCTTTATGTTGGCTACACCTTC
NA TRBJ1-5 NA TRBV28 CASRHSTRGLQPQHF TGTGCCAGCAGACACAGCACCCGGGGACTTCAGCCCCAGCATTTT
TRBD2 TRBJ2-3 NA TRBV27 CASSLLKSGVHTDTQYF TGTGCCAGCAGTTTACTCAAAAGCGGGGTCCACACAGATACGCAGTATTTT
TRBD1 TRBJ2-1 NA TRBV18 CASSPLDREDNEQFF TGTGCCAGCTCACCCCTGGACAGGGAAGACAATGAGCAGTTCTTC
NA TRBJ2-6 NA TRBV10-3 CAISEPGGSGANVLTF TGTGCCATCAGTGAGCCCGGGGGCTCTGGGGCCAACGTCCTGACTTTC
TRBD1 TRBJ2-7 NA TRBV5-1 CASSWTGLRSYEQYF TGCGCCAGCAGCTGGACAGGTCTACGCTCCTACGAGCAGTACTTC
TRBD2 TRBJ2-2 NA TRBV7-6 CASSFVTSGRAPGELFF TGTGCCAGCAGCTTCGTGACGAGCGGGAGAGCCCCCGGGGAGCTGTTTTTT
NA TRBJ1-4 NA TRBV2 CASGTGGIEKLFF TGTGCCAGCGGGACGGGGGGTATCGAAAAACTGTTTTTT
TRBD1 TRBJ2-7 NA TRBV28 CASSSGTGFGEQYF TGTGCCAGCAGCTCCGGGACAGGGTTCGGGGAGCAGTACTTC
NA TRBJ2-3 NA TRBV7-3 CASSPDSDTQYF TGTGCCAGCAGTCCGGACAGTGATACGCAGTATTTT
NA TRBJ2-2 NA TRBV3-1/TRBV3-2 CASSQEDWGAGELFF TGTGCCAGCAGCCAAGAGGACTGGGGGGCCGGGGAGCTGTTTTTT